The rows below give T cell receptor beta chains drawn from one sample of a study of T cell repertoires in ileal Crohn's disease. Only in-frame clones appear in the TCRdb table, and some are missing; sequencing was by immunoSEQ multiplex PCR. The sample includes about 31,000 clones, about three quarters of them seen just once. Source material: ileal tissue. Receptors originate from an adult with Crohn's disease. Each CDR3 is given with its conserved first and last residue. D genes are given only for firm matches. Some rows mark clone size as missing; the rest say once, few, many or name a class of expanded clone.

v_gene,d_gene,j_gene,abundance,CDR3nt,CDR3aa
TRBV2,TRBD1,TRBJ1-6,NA,TGTGCCAGCAGAGACTTCCGGGACAGGGGTTCACCCCTCCACTTT,CASRDFRDRGSPLHF
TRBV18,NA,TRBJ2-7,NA,TGTGCCAGCTCACCACCGTCCCGGGAGCAGTACTTC,CASSPPSREQYF
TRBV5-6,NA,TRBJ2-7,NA,TGTGCCAGCAGCTTTTCTAGGGAGTTTACGGCGCAGTACTTC,CASSFSREFTAQYF
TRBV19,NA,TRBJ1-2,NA,TGTGCCAGTAGTATTGGCAGGGGAGGCTACACCTTC,CASSIGRGGYTF
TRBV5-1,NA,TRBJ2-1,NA,TGCGCCAGCAGCTTGGAGGGTCGGGGGGCCCACAATGAGCAGTTCTTC,CASSLEGRGAHNEQFF
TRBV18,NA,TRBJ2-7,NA,TGTGCCAGCTCACCACAGGGGTCCTCCTACGAGCAGTACTTC,CASSPQGSSYEQYF
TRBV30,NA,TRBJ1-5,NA,TGTGCCATGGGTGAGGAAATTTTCAATCAGCCCCAGCATTTT,CAMGEEIFNQPQHF
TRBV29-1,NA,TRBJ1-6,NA,TGCAGCGTTGCTAGCAAAATTAATTCACCCCTCCACTTT,CSVASKINSPLHF
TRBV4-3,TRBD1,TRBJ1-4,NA,TGCGCCAGCAGCCGAGCGACAGGGGGGAGTGAAAAACTGTTTTTT,CASSRATGGSEKLFF
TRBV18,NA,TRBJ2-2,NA,TGTGCCAGCTCACTGACTAGAGGATCCGGGGAGCTGTTTTTT,CASSLTRGSGELFF
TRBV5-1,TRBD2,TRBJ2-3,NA,TGCGCCAGCAGCCCCACGACTAGCGGGGGGGCAGGAGATACGCAGTATTTT,CASSPTTSGGAGDTQYF
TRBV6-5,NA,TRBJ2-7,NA,TGTGCCAGCAGTTACGGTCAGGGGCAGTACGAGCAGTACTTC,CASSYGQGQYEQYF
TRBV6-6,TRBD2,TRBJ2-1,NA,TGTGCCAGCAGTTCCTCACTGTCGACTAGCTTCAATGAGCAGTTCTTC,CASSSSLSTSFNEQFF
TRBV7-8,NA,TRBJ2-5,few,TGTGCCAGCAGCTCCCATCTAGCGCCTGTTGCAGAGACCCAGTACTTC,CASSSHLAPVAETQYF
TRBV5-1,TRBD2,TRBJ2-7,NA,TGCGCCAGCAGCTTGACTAGCGGGGAAACCTACGAGCAGTACTTC,CASSLTSGETYEQYF
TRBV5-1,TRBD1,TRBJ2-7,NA,TGCGCCAGCAGCCCGACCCCGGGACAGGGGACCTACGAGCAGTACTTC,CASSPTPGQGTYEQYF
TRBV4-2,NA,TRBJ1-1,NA,TGTGCCAGCAGCCAGGGCGGAGGGGGGGACACTGAAGCTTTCTTT,CASSQGGGGDTEAFF
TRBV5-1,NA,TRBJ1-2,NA,TGCGCCAGCAGCTTGGGAGGGTCTCGTGGCTACACCTTC,CASSLGGSRGYTF
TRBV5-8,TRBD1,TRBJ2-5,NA,TGTGCCAGCAGTATAGGACAGGGGGCGAGGGAGACCCAGTACTTC,CASSIGQGARETQYF
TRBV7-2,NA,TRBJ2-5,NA,TGTGCCAGCAGCTTAATTCGTGGCGGCCAAGAGACCCAGTACTTC,CASSLIRGGQETQYF
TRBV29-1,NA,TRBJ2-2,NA,TGCAGCGTTGTCCCATGGGGGGACCGCTCGAACACCGGGGAGCTGTTTTTT,CSVVPWGDRSNTGELFF
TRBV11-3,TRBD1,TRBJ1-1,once,TGTGCCAGCAGCTCAACGCGCCAGGGGGGTAGCACTGAAGCTTTCTTT,CASSSTRQGGSTEAFF
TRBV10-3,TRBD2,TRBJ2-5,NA,TGTGCCATCAGTGACCGGGCTAGCGGGGCTAGGGAGCAGTACTTC,CAISDRASGAREQYF
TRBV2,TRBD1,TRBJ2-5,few,TGTGCCAGCAGTTTGGACAGGGGCCGTGAGACCCAGTACTTC,CASSLDRGRETQYF
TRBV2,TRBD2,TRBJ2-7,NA,TGTGCCAGCAGTGTGGGCGGGGGACCCTCCTACGAGCAGTACTTC,CASSVGGGPSYEQYF
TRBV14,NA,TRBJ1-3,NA,TGTGCCAGCAGCCAAGATAGCAGACTCTCTGGAAACACCATATATTTT,CASSQDSRLSGNTIYF
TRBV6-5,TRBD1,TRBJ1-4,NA,TGTGCCAGCAGTGGCAGGGGACAGGGAGGTGAAAAACTGTTTTTT,CASSGRGQGGEKLFF
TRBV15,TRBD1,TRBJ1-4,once,TGTGCCACCAGGGACAGGGGGCATGAAAAACTGTTTTTT,CATRDRGHEKLFF
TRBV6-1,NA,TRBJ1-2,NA,TGTGCCAGCAGGGTCCAACAGGTTGGGGACTATGGCTACACCTTC,CASRVQQVGDYGYTF
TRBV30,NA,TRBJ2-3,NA,TGTGCCTGGAGATTGTCTTGGCGCACAGATACGCAGTATTTT,CAWRLSWRTDTQYF
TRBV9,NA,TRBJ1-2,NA,TGTGCCAGCAGCGTAAGACAGGACGGGGGCTACACCTTC,CASSVRQDGGYTF
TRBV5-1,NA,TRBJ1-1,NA,TGCGCCAGCAGCTTGGCGGGAAGGGATTTCGCTGAAGCTTTCTTT,CASSLAGRDFAEAFF
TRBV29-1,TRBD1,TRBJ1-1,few,TGCAGCGTCGCTTCATGGCAGGGGGCTAGGGAGGCTGAAGCTTTCTTT,CSVASWQGAREAEAFF
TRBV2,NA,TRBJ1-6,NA,TGTGCCAGCAGTGAACGGAGCTCCTATAATTCACCCCTCCACTTT,CASSERSSYNSPLHF
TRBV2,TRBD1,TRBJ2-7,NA,TGTGCCAGCAGACAGGCAGGGACAGGGGGAGTGGGCGAGCAGTACTTC,CASRQAGTGGVGEQYF